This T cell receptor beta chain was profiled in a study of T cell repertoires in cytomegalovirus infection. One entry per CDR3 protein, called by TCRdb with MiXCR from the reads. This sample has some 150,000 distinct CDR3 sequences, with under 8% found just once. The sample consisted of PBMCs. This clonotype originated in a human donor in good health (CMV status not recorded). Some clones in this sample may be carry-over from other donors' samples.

The CDR3 sequence is CSGQQGAFSEAFF. CDR3 in DNA: TGCAGCGGTCAACAGGGGGCTTTTTCTGAAGCTTTCTTT. The chain links TRBV20-1 to TRBJ1-1; 9 bases map to TRBD1. This CDR3 is built from 13 residues. CDR1 is DFQATT, CDR2 SNEGSKA, per germline (reference sequence).